This T cell receptor (beta chain) came from a study of blood T cells in healthy people across ages (dated by TCRdb to the mid-2010s). Some background on the complete study: In model experiments, template switching captured about one uniquely barcoded TCR beta cDNA molecule for every two T cells. Using deep sequencing normalized with unique cDNA molecular identifiers, the study measured how TCR beta repertoire diversity changes with age. The donors were divided into four age groups: young (average 16 years), middle-aged (approximately 39), aged (about 62) and long-lived (about 84). To avoid experimental bias, donors of different ages were spread randomly across the sequencing lanes. For two donors (one aged 18 to 29 and one aged 80 or older), the study analyzed two additional independent replicas of 1 million unique cDNA reads from the same blood draw. Findings and caveats that apply to the study as a whole: Since profiling was done on bulk unsorted PBMCs, naive and antigen-experienced compartments could not be conclusively compared. The percentage of naive T cells measured by flow cytometry correlated strongly with observed TCR beta diversity. Compared with the aged group, the long-lived group had more naive CD4+ T cells, fewer expanded clones and increased TCR diversity, a pattern suggesting age selection. As age increased, observed TCR beta diversity per million T cells dropped in a roughly linear way, and a significant reduction was already evident by age 40. Donor CMV infection status was unknown, potentially confounding age-related changes in expanded clonotypes. Estimates of total diversity based on one million sequenced T cells were regarded as lower bounds and as underestimates.

The library was generated by 5' RACE. This sample was sequenced with an Illumina HiSeq 2500. The second PCR ran for about 7 to 11 cycles and used a J-beta primer mix along with a sample-barcoded 5' primer. A template-switch 5' adaptor carrying 12 random nucleotides introduced a unique molecular identifier onto each TCR beta cDNA molecule. Each sample yielded at least 2.5 million CDR3-containing paired-end reads. First-strand cDNA was synthesized from all RNA with the Mint cDNA synthesis kit, primed by a TRBC-specific oligonucleotide. Following uracil-DNA glycosylase treatment, a first 18-cycle PCR with universal primers M1SS and BC2_uni_R was performed on all cDNA. In the original analysis: Each sample was normalized by randomly selecting 1 million high-quality reads, each carrying a distinct molecular identifier. Reads with shared molecular identifiers were discarded instead of being binned into consensus sequences. MiTCR, run with a Q25 quality threshold and the strictest error-elimination algorithm, handled CDR3 identification, clonotype clustering and error correction. A nonparametric unseen species model with Euler transformation was used to estimate a lower bound on total TCR beta diversity. TCRdb reworked the public reads: Q25 trimming with fastp, MiXCR clone assembly, productive beta chains retained. A single entry per CDR3 protein holds the most common genes and DNA from its merged rows. The authors' filters were not applied to this entry. This sample comprises 1,100,000 or so distinct CDR3 sequences, roughly 45% of them detected only once. Together, the top ten hold 18% of the sample.

A remark on this clonotype: Its antigen has not been determined. One base away there is no much larger clone; base qualities are not given.

The junction shows trimming of 5 bases on V and 7 bases on J, and the gene matches do not reach 8 bases of it. The CDR3 runs 13 amino acids, cysteine and phenylalanine included. This entry keeps only the CDR3 DNA: 39 bases, framed from base 1. The germline V gene specifies SQVTM as CDR1 and ANQGSEA as CDR2. The donors were roughly 40 Caucasian individuals from Russia, aged roughly 6 to 90 years, who were systemically healthy. Each donor gave ten milliliters of peripheral blood, drawn into EDTA-treated Vacutainer tubes. Ficoll-Paque density-gradient centrifugation was used to isolate PBMCs, with at least 6.5 million per sample. Trizol reagent was used to extract total RNA from PBMCs, with at least 6 micrograms per sample. The percentages of naive CD45RAhigh/CD27high T cells were determined by flow cytometry on a PBMC aliquot from every donor.

Source material: blood. The source is a woman aged 55-70 years in good health. The chain is encoded by TRBV29-1 joined to TRBJ2-7; TRBD2 lines up with 10 middle nucleotides. The sequenced DNA is TGCAGCGTTCCCAGCGGGAGGGCGGGAGAGCAGTACTTC. It encodes CSVPSGRAGEQYF.